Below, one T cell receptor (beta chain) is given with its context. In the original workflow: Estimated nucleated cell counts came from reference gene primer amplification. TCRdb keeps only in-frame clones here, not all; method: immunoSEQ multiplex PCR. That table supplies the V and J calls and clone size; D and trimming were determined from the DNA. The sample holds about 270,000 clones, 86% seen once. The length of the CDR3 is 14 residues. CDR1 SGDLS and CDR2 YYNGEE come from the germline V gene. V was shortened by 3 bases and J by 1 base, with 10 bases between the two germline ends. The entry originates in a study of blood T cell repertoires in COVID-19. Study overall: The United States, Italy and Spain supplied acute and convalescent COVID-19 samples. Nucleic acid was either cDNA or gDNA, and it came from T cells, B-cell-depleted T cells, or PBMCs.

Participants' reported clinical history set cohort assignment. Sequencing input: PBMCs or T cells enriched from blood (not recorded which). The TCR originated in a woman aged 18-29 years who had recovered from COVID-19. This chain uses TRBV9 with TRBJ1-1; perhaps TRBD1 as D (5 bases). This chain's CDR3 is CASSGTTANTEAFF. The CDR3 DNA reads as TGTGCCAGCAGCGGGACGACAGCGAACACTGAAGCTTTCTTT.